This TCR beta chain was observed in a study of T cells in Graves' hyperthyroidism and ophthalmopathy. Study details: Peripheral blood samples were taken at initial diagnosis, prior to any treatment. Findings and limits, study-wide: Blood also showed most of the thyroid clonotypes that were expanded above 0.001.

Hyperthyroidism patients were newly diagnosed, had disease duration under 2 months, and were aged 18 to 65 years. Fresh 10 ml peripheral blood yielded PBMCs. In the case of this clonotype: Its cognate antigen is unknown.

Germline-derived CDR1 and CDR2 are MNHNS and SASEGT. The V and J ends lost 3 bases and 4 bases respectively, with 9 bases between them. This CDR3 spans 13 amino acids. Regions amplified from RNA transcripts were the TCR beta CDR3 regions. HTBI primers drove first-round RT-PCR of the TCR CDR3. TCRdb re-derived calls from the multiplex PCR reads in MiXCR, one entry per CDR3 protein. This table has more than 350,000 distinct CDR3 sequences, roughly a sixth appearing once. The sample was blood. The genes are TRBV6-1 and TRBJ1-2; D ambiguous. The receptor comes from a woman aged 25 to 39 with Graves' hyperthyroidism that later progressed to Graves' ophthalmopathy. CDR3 nucleotide sequence: TGTGCCAGCAGTGATTCGGAAGCCTATGGCTACACCTTC. Translation: CASSDSEAYGYTF.